These 28 T cell receptor beta chains were all obtained from the same sample, sequenced in a study of sequential checkpoint blockade in melanoma. As to treatment: randomized to nivolumab then ipilimumab (arm A) or the reverse (arm B). The data were produced by immunoSEQ multiplex PCR, yet TCRdb's version contains in-frame clones alone and is incomplete. In the table there are some 22,000 clones, around 30% of which are singletons. The sequenced sample was tumor tissue (inferred from file names), obtained from a patient given nivolumab and ipilimumab in sequence. The receptors originated from a human donor with melanoma.

The rearrangement joins TRBV19 to TRBJ2-4; tentative D call: TRBD1 (5 bases). V gave up 3 bases and J gave up 4 bases, with 10 bases separating them. In germline, CDR1 is LNHDA, CDR2 SQIVND (reference sequence). There are 14 residues in the CDR3. The CDR3 DNA is TGTGCCAGTAGTATCCAGGGCGGTAAAAACATTCAGTACTTC. Its protein product is CASSIQGGKNIQYF.

V and J are TRBV29-1 and TRBJ2-2; 7 bases agree with TRBD2. Germline assignment: CDR1 SQVTM and CDR2 ANQGSEA. V shed 6 bases and J 0 bases; nucleotides not matched to a gene: 7. The CDR3 is 15 residues long. Here the CDR3 reads CSVGGTGANTGELFF. CDR3 in DNA: TGCAGCGTGGGGGGGACGGGCGCGAACACCGGGGAGCTGTTTTTT.

V is TRBV15 and J is TRBJ2-3; D gene ambiguous. The V end was cut by 3 bases, the J end by 3 bases, with 10 bases between. Germline CDR1 LNHNV, CDR2 YYDKDF (reference sequence). The CDR3 spans 14 residues. CDR3 nucleotides: TGTGCCACCAGCAGGTCGTTGGTAACAGATACGCAGTATTTT. It translates to CATSRSLVTDTQYF.

The rearrangement joins TRBV2 to TRBJ1-4; TRBD1 matches 9 bases. Per germline, CDR1 SNHLY and CDR2 FYNNEI. After removal of 7 bases from V and 6 bases from J, the junction contained 6 bases not matched to a gene. The CDR3 spans 14 residues. The CDR3 here is CASIPGTGHEKLFF. CDR3 sequence (DNA): TGTGCCAGCATTCCCGGGACAGGGCATGAAAAACTGTTTTTT.

Ten or more counts support this clone. This chain uses TRBV6-4 with TRBJ2-7; the match to TRBD2 covers 7 bases. After removal of 4 bases from V and 1 base from J, the junction contained 10 bases not matched to a gene. The length of the CDR3 is 16 residues. The germline V gene encodes CDR1 MRHNA and CDR2 SNTAGT. The CDR3 DNA reads TGTGCCAGCAGTGGGCTAGCGGAAGCGCTTTCCTACGAGCAGTACTTC. Amino acid sequence: CASSGLAEALSYEQYF.

The chain combines TRBV25-1 with TRBJ1-3, with TRBD1 as a possible D gene (5 bases). V lost 3 bases, J lost 0 bases, and 6 bases lay in between. CDR1 is MGHDK and CDR2 is SYGVNS in the germline V gene. The CDR3 covers 14 residues. The CDR3 loop is CASSDRASGNTIYF. The CDR3 coding sequence is TGTGCCAGCAGTGACAGGGCCTCTGGAAACACCATATATTTT.

This clone occurred a few times. The chain recombines TRBV28 with TRBJ2-1; 10 positions agree with TRBD2. Germline CDR1 MDHEN, CDR2 SYDVKM. The CDR3 consists of 17 residues. The junction had 6 bases not matched to a gene; V was cut back by 2 bases and J by 2 bases. This CDR3 reads CASSLDLAGVTYNEQFF. The DNA of the CDR3 is TGTGCCAGCAGTTTAGACCTAGCGGGAGTCACCTACAATGAGCAGTTCTTC. Full variable domain (outside the CDR3, taken from reference TRBV28 and TRBJ2-1): DVKVTQSSRYLVKRTGEKVFLECVQDMDHENMFWYRQDPGLGLRLIYFSYDVKMKEKGDIPEGYSVSREKKERFSLILESASTNQTSMYLCASSLDLAGVTYNEQFFGPGTRLTVL.

This clone was detected many times. The chain is built from TRBV6-8 and TRBJ2-3, with D possibly matching TRBD2 (5 bases). This CDR3 contains 16 residues. Trimming shortened V by 7 bases and J by 4 bases, and 21 bases separated the two germline ends. Germline assignment: CDR1 MNHGY and CDR2 SAAAGT. CDR3 loop: CASTLVGESYADTQYF. In DNA, the CDR3 is TGTGCCAGCACCCTAGTCGGGGAGTCCTACGCAGATACGCAGTATTTT.

The rearrangement uses TRBV7-7 and TRBJ2-2; weak D call: TRBD2 (5 bases). Between the trimmed V and J ends, which lost 3 bases and 5 bases, there was a span of 10 bases. The CDR3 has 14 amino acids. The germline V gene has CDR1 SSHAT and CDR2 FNYEAQ (reference sequence). The CDR3 bases are TGTGCCAGCAGCTTTTCTGGGAGAACCGGGGAGCTGTTTTTT. This gives the protein CASSFSGRTGELFF.

The J gene is TRBJ2-7, the V gene TRBV11-3; D gene uncertain. Trimming removed 3 bases at V and 1 base at J, with 13 bases between. Germline V gene lookup returns CDR1 SGHNT and CDR2 YENEEA. This CDR3 comprises 15 residues. CDR3 protein: CASSLDPPASYEQYF. The CDR3 DNA follows: TGTGCCAGCAGCTTGGATCCCCCCGCGTCCTACGAGCAGTACTTC.

This clone was picked up a small number of times. The genes are TRBV6-1 and TRBJ1-1; tentatively, D is TRBD1 (5 bases). V lost 0 bases and J lost 4, with 9 bases in between. CDR3 length: 14 amino acids. Germline V gene lookup returns CDR1 MNHNS and CDR2 SASEGT. Here the CDR3 reads CASSEAGGVTEAFF. CDR3 in DNA: TGTGCCAGCAGTGAAGCAGGAGGGGTCACTGAAGCTTTCTTT.

The chain is built from TRBV29-1 and TRBJ1-2; TRBD1 might be the D (6 bases). CDR3 length equals 12 residues. The V and J ends lost 6 bases and 0 bases respectively, with 8 bases between them. Germline-derived CDR1 and CDR2 are SQVTM and ANQGSEA. The CDR3 spells CSVDRANYGYTF. In nucleotides, the CDR3 is TGCAGCGTGGACAGAGCTAACTATGGCTACACCTTC. The full variable domain, its missing parts supplied by reference TRBV29-1 and TRBJ1-2, is SAVISQKPSRDICQRGTSLTIQCQVDSQVTMMFWYRQQPGQSLTLIATANQGSEATYESGFVIDKFPISRPNLTFSTLTVSNMSPEDSSIYLCSVDRANYGYTFGSGTRLTVV.

This chain connects TRBV11-3 to TRBJ2-1; TRBD1 matches at 8 bases. The ends lost 4 bases at V and 1 base at J; junction bases unmatched: 3. CDR3 length equals 15 residues. CDR1 and CDR2 (germline): SGHNT, YENEEA. CDR3 sequence reads: CASSSGDRSYNEQFF. The CDR3 DNA reads as TGTGCCAGCAGCTCCGGGGACAGGTCCTACAATGAGCAGTTCTTC.

This clone was counted at least ten times. The chain recombines TRBV6-8 with TRBJ2-1; a possible D gene is TRBD1 (6 bases). V gave up 6 bases and J gave up 9 bases, with 18 bases separating them. The CDR3 is made up of 14 amino acids. Germline V gene lookup returns CDR1 MNHGY and CDR2 SAAAGT. Here the CDR3 DNA reads TGTGCCAGCAGACTCGGGACACTGGTGGGTGAGCAGTTCTTC. This gives the protein CASRLGTLVGEQFF.

By its share, this clone is medium-sized. The V call is TRBV9, the J call TRBJ2-6, with a tentative D call TRBD1 (6 bases). V was pared by 1 base and J by 4 bases, with 9 bases between. The CDR3 is made up of 15 amino acids. Germline V CDR1 and CDR2: SGDLS, YYNGEE. CDR3 DNA: TGTGCCAGCAGCGTAACAGGGACCGGGGCCAACGTCCTGACTTTC. It translates to CASSVTGTGANVLTF. The full variable domain, in which reference TRBV9 and TRBJ2-6 provide the parts outside the CDR3, is DSGVTQTPKHLITATGQRVTLRCSPRSGDLSVYWYQQSLDQGLQFLIQYYNGEERAKGNILERFSAQQFPDLHSELNLSSLELGDSALYFCASSVTGTGANVLTFGAGSRLTVL.

The table lists this clone with a few counts. The V call is TRBV12-5, the J call TRBJ2-1; a weak D match, TRBD2 (5 bases). This CDR3 contains 15 residues. With 1 base removed from V and 0 bases from J, the gap between germline ends came to 7 bases. Germline V gene sequence: CDR1 LGHNT, CDR2 FRNRAP. The CDR3 bases are TGTGCTAGTGGTTTGGGGGAGAGCTCCTACAATGAGCAGTTCTTC. Its protein product is CASGLGESSYNEQFF.

As DNA, the CDR3 is TGCAGCGTTTTAAGAGGACGGAAAGAGACCCAGTACTTC. Its protein product is CSVLRGRKETQYF. The chain employs TRBV29-1 and TRBJ2-5, with D unresolved. The germline V and J ends were trimmed by 5 bases and 3 bases, with 13 bases remaining between them. Germline-derived CDR1 and CDR2 are SQVTM and ANQGSEA. CDR3 length equals 13 residues.

V usage is TRBV10-2 and J usage is TRBJ1-2; TRBD1 is a possible D gene (6 bases). The length of the CDR3 is 12 residues. V lost 5 bases, J lost 10 bases, and 14 bases lay in between. Germline CDR1 is WSHSY and CDR2 is SAAADI. This CDR3 is CASSYSSGDYTF. In nucleotides, the CDR3 is TGCGCCAGCAGTTACTCTTCAGGGGACTACACCTTC.

J is TRBJ2-2 and V is TRBV6-8, with 10 positions matching TRBD1. The V segment lost 0 bases and the J segment 5 bases; nucleotides outside the gene matches: 3. The CDR3 covers 16 residues. The germline CDR1 and CDR2 sequences are MNHGY and SAAAGT. Written as DNA, the CDR3 is TGTGCCAGCAGTTACTCGGGACAGGGGTTTACCGGGGAGCTGTTTTTT. Residues: CASSYSGQGFTGELFF.

The rearrangement links TRBV6-8 to TRBJ2-7; possibly TRBD2 for D (5 bases). The CDR3 runs 12 residues. V was trimmed by 5 bases and J by 4 bases, leaving 9 bases between them. The germline V gene encodes CDR1 MNHGY and CDR2 SAAAGT. The CDR3 DNA sequence: TGTGCCAGCAGTGCCGCGGGTTACGAGCAGTACTTC. It yields the protein CASSAAGYEQYF.

This clone occurred many times. CDR3 coding DNA: TGCGCCAGCAGCCAAGAGTGGATAGATACGCAGTATTTT. Its translation is CASSQEWIDTQYF. This chain uses TRBV4-1 with TRBJ2-3; D is uncertain. V was shortened by 0 bases and J by 5 bases, with 6 bases between the two germline ends. The CDR3 covers 13 residues. CDR1 MGHRA and CDR2 YSYEKL come from the germline V gene.

This clone was counted ten times or more. The rearrangement uses TRBV11-3 and TRBJ2-5; D perhaps matches TRBD2 (6 bases). The CDR3 extends over 14 amino acids. Trimming pared 5 bases from V and 5 bases from J, leaving 15 bases between. CDR1 is SGHNT, CDR2 YENEEA, per germline. The CDR3 DNA reads as TGTGCCAGCAGCCCTGGTCCTCTAGCGGAGACCCAGTACTTC. As protein: CASSPGPLAETQYF.

This clone was recorded a few times. The V gene is TRBV18, the J gene TRBJ2-7, with 7 bases that match TRBD1. From germline, CDR1 is KGHSH and CDR2 LQKENI. This CDR3 is built from 14 residues. Unmatched junction bases numbered 6, after V lost 0 bases and J lost 7 bases. The CDR3 sequence: CASSPPGGAREQYF. In nucleotides, the CDR3 is TGTGCCAGCTCACCACCAGGGGGCGCGAGGGAGCAGTACTTC. Filled out from reference TRBV18 and TRBJ2-7, the complete variable domain reads NAGVMQNPRHLVRRRGQEARLRCSPMKGHSHVYWYRQLPEEGLKFMVYLQKENIIDESGMPKERFSAEFPKEGPSILRIQQVVRGDSAAYFCASSPPGGAREQYFGPGTRLTVT.

In its sample, this clone was seen once. The rearrangement uses TRBV19 and TRBJ2-3, with 7 bases aligning to TRBD1. This CDR3 has 15 residues. V lost 5 bases, J lost 4 bases, and 9 bases stayed unmatched. CDR1 is LNHDA, CDR2 SQIVND, per germline (reference sequence). CDR3 sequence reads: CASSPQDRWADTQYF. The CDR3 coding sequence is TGTGCCAGTAGTCCCCAGGACAGGTGGGCAGATACGCAGTATTTT.

This clone was recorded a few times. The V gene is TRBV11-3, the J gene TRBJ1-6; tentative D call: TRBD1 (6 bases). The CDR3 extends over 14 amino acids. The V gene lost 3 bases and the J gene lost 10 bases, with 13 bases spanning the gap. Germline V gene data show CDR1 as SGHNT and CDR2 as YENEEA. The CDR3 region is CASSFWQGNSPLHF. The CDR3 nucleotides read TGTGCCAGCAGCTTCTGGCAGGGGAACTCACCCCTCCACTTT. Supplemented by reference TRBV11-3 and TRBJ1-6, the full variable domain reads EAGVVQSPRYKIIEKKQPVAFWCNPISGHNTLYWYLQNLGQGPELLIRYENEEAVDDSQLPKDRFSAERLKGVDSTLKIQPAELGDSAVYLCASSFWQGNSPLHFGNGTRLTVT.

This chain connects TRBV23-1 to TRBJ1-1; the D is unclear. TRBV23-1 is an ORF, with its function uncertain. This CDR3 has 15 amino acids. The V end was cut by 6 bases, the J end by 1 base, with 15 bases between. Here the CDR3 DNA reads TGCGCCAGCAGCCAAGAACTGCGGGAGAACACTGAAGCTTTCTTT. Encoded protein: CASSQELRENTEAFF.

This clone has a handful of counts. The rearrangement uses TRBV19 and TRBJ2-7; 7 nucleotides match TRBD1. Germline CDR1 LNHDA, CDR2 SQIVND (reference sequence). J gave up 4 bases and V 2 bases, and 2 bases lay outside the gene matches. The CDR3 is 13 residues long. This chain's CDR3 is CASSIQGDYEQYF. CDR3 coding DNA: TGTGCCAGTAGTATACAGGGGGATTACGAGCAGTACTTC. Complete variable domain (other parts from reference TRBV19 and TRBJ2-7): DGGITQSPKYLFRKEGQNVTLSCEQNLNHDAMYWYRQDPGQGLRLIYYSQIVNDFQKGDIAEGYSVSREKKESFPLTVTSAQKNPTAFYLCASSIQGDYEQYFGPGTRLTVT.

There are a few counts of this clone. The CDR3 is CASSRSGGSFPSYEQYF. The CDR3 bases are TGTGCCAGCAGCCGCAGCGGGGGGTCCTTTCCTTCCTACGAGCAGTACTTC. V is TRBV11-3 and J is TRBJ2-7; 9 nucleotides line up with TRBD2. In germline, CDR1 is SGHNT, CDR2 YENEEA. Losses at the gene ends were 5 bases for V and 1 base for J; bases not matched to a gene: 12. The length of the CDR3 is 17 residues.